This TCR beta chain was observed in a study of T cells in Graves' hyperthyroidism and ophthalmopathy. The TCR beta CDR3 regions underwent amplification using RNA transcripts as the source. Initially, a first-round RT-PCR of the TCR CDR3 employed the HTBI primer set. Each CDR3 protein is one row after TCRdb ran MiXCR on the multiplex PCR reads. The data show roughly 98,000 distinct CDR3 sequences, 35% to 50% seen once. This CDR3 has 15 amino acids. The junction had 5 bases not matched to a gene; V was cut back by 4 bases and J by 1 base. CDR1 is SGHTA, CDR2 FQGNSA, per germline. This clonotype was seen at least ten times. The definition of stable Graves' hyperthyroidism was no ophthalmopathy progression within 18 months. Diagnoses used clinical symptoms, serum thyroxine and TRAb, thyroid ultrasound and orbital computed tomography.

The sample was peripheral blood or thyroid tissue (not recorded which). The sequence was collected from a woman between 25 and 40 years old with Graves' hyperthyroidism. V gene TRBV7-2 combines with J gene TRBJ1-1; 8 bases align to TRBD1. The CDR3 DNA sequence: TGTGCCAGCAGCTCCCTCGGACAGGGGAACACTGAAGCTTTCTTT. As protein: CASSSLGQGNTEAFF.